This T cell receptor (beta chain) appears in the sequencing data of a study of response to subunit inactivated influenza vaccine. TCRdb called the RT-PCR reads again in MiXCR, with one record for every CDR3 protein. The repertoire includes almost 600,000 distinct CDR3 sequences, 11% to 15% of them detected once, and over 8.5% sits in the top ten. This clonotype was counted between two and nine times. Its cognate antigen is unknown. Study-wide findings and caveats: Authors suggested each seasonal influenza vaccination recruits few new T cells.

The clonotype comes from a man between 45 and 60 years old who received an inactivated influenza vaccine. Specimen: PBMCs from blood, collected 11 to 12 days after vaccination.

The CDR3 reads CASNRDRAPPSDTQYF. DNA of the CDR3: TGTGCCAGCAACCGGGACAGGGCTCCCCCGTCAGATACGCAGTATTTT. The chain links TRBV5-6 to TRBJ2-3; TRBD1 matches 9 bases. Germline lookup yields CDR1 SGHDT and CDR2 YYEEEE. After removal of 6 bases from V and 4 bases from J, the junction contained 12 bases not matched to a gene. The CDR3 has 16 residues.